This T cell receptor beta chain emerged from a study of blood T cell repertoires in COVID-19. Profiling relied on immunoSEQ multiplex PCR, and the TCRdb table lists in-frame clones only, not all of them. There are under 300,000 clones in the sample; 65% to 90% occur only once, and 15% to 19% lies in the top ten. CDR3 length equals 15 residues. V lost 0 bases, J lost 4 bases, and 9 bases lay in between. Germline CDR1 reads KGHSH; CDR2 reads LQKENI. The V gene is TRBV18, the J gene TRBJ1-4, with D possibly being TRBD1 (6 bases). Sequencing used PBMCs or T cells enriched from blood (not recorded which). The clonotype was recovered from a man younger than 35 who had recovered from COVID-19. The CDR3 reads CASSPPGHINEKLFF. In DNA form, the CDR3 reads TGTGCCAGCTCACCACCGGGACACATTAATGAAAAACTGTTTTTT.